Each of the 3 T cell receptor beta chains below was sequenced from the same sample in a study of cytomegalovirus exposure and HLA in healthy donors. In the PCR, 60 Vbeta and 13 Jbeta primers were used. Only in-frame clones appear in the TCRdb table, and some are missing; sequencing was by immunoSEQ multiplex PCR. The table lists 200,000 to 250,000 clones. The source material was PBMCs. These receptors were obtained from a woman in her 30s in good health and CMV-seropositive.

A note on this clone: The identical CDR3 is also encoded by other nucleotide sequences in the sample. The chain employs TRBV27 and TRBJ1-2; D possibly corresponds to TRBD1 (5 bases). Germline CDR1 MNHEY, CDR2 SMNVEV (reference sequence). V lost 6 bases and J lost 6, with 11 bases in between. The CDR3 extends over 12 amino acids. The CDR3 is CASSLGGNGYTF. In nucleotides, the CDR3 is TGTGCCAGCAGCCTTGGGGGGAATGGCTACACCTTC.

CDR3 DNA: TGTGCCAGCAGCTCGACCCGAGGACTAGCGGGGGTAACGGGGGAGCAGTACTTC. It yields the protein CASSSTRGLAGVTGEQYF. J is TRBJ2-7 and V is TRBV7-2; 13 positions match TRBD2. Losses at the gene ends were 4 bases for V and 7 bases for J; bases not matched to a gene: 16. CDR3 length: 18 residues. Germline values: CDR1 SGHTA, CDR2 FQGNSA.

The chain uses TRBV9 and TRBJ2-2; D remains unclear. The CDR3 is 13 amino acids. With 3 bases removed from V and 4 bases from J, the gap between germline ends came to 7 bases. Germline V CDR1 and CDR2: SGDLS, YYNGEE. The CDR3 here is CASSARLTGELFF. The CDR3 coding sequence is TGTGCCAGCAGCGCCCGACTCACCGGGGAGCTGTTTTTT.